Each of the 21 T cell receptor beta chains below was sequenced from the same sample in a study of immune evolution from preneoplasia to lung adenocarcinoma. The protocol was immunoSEQ multiplex PCR, while the TCRdb copy is restricted to in-frame clones and leaves out a portion. The sample contains some 5,000 clones, 75% to 85% of which appear only once. The sample consisted of FFPE minimally invasive lung adenocarcinoma tissue. These TCRs come from a person aged 70 to 85 with lung adenocarcinoma.

The rearrangement joins TRBV5-1 to TRBJ2-7, with 10 nucleotides matching TRBD1. Germline V lookup: CDR1 SGHRS, CDR2 YFSETQ. Trimming at V came to 2 bases and at J to 0 bases, leaving 11 bases not matched to a gene. CDR3 size: 18 residues. The CDR3 protein is CASSFPSGTGAFSYEQYF. CDR3 nucleotides: TGCGCCAGCAGCTTCCCTTCCGGGACAGGGGCTTTCTCCTACGAGCAGTACTTC.

The gene calls are TRBV30 and TRBJ2-4, with a possible D match to TRBD1 (5 bases). The V end lost 1 base, the J end lost 3 bases, and 13 bases lay between the germline ends. CDR1 is GTSNPN and CDR2 is SVGIG in the germline V gene (reference sequence). CDR3 size: 15 residues. Here the CDR3 DNA reads TGTGCCTGGAGTGCCCAGGGCGTCGACAAAAACATTCAGTACTTC. Translating it yields CAWSAQGVDKNIQYF.

Concerning this clone itself: The sample has other DNA sequences that encode this CDR3 too. V is TRBV15 and J is TRBJ2-2; D remains unclear. CDR3 length equals 15 residues. Germline CDR1 reads LNHNV; CDR2 reads YYDKDF (reference sequence). V was shortened by 0 bases and J by 0 bases, with 5 bases between the two germline ends. CDR3 nucleotides: TGTGCCACCAGCAGAGATGAGGCGAACACCGGGGAGCTGTTTTTT. Protein: CATSRDEANTGELFF. The full variable domain, with the rest looked up from reference TRBV15 and TRBJ2-2, is DAMVIQNPRYQVTQFGKPVTLSCSQTLNHNVMYWYQQKSSQAPKLLFHYYDKDFNNEADTPDNFQSRRPNTSFCFLDIRSPGLGDTAMYLCATSRDEANTGELFFGEGSRLTVL.

The chain combines TRBV7-2 with TRBJ2-1, with TRBD2 as a possible D gene (6 bases). CDR3 length equals 12 residues. The germline V and J ends were trimmed by 5 bases and 16 bases, with 18 bases remaining between them. Per germline, CDR1 SGHTA and CDR2 FQGNSA. The CDR3 DNA is TGTGCCAGCAGCCGGCGAGGAGGGGAAGTATTCTTC. It codes for CASSRRGGEVFF.

V and J are TRBV20-1 and TRBJ1-2, with D perhaps matching TRBD1 (6 bases). V lost 6 bases to trimming and J lost 2 bases, with 7 bases between them. The CDR3 totals 11 residues. Germline CDR1 DFQATT, CDR2 SNEGSKA (reference sequence). The CDR3 is CSAGQNYGYTF. The DNA of the CDR3 is TGCAGTGCCGGACAGAACTATGGCTACACCTTC.

CDR3 loop: CASSGVGNTGELFF. The CDR3 DNA reads TGTGCCAGCAGCGGGGTAGGGAACACCGGGGAGCTGTTTTTT. The chain combines TRBV7-9 with TRBJ2-2, with D unclear. V lost 5 bases and J 1 base, leaving 8 bases between the germline ends. CDR1 is SEHNR, CDR2 FQNEAQ, per germline (reference sequence). The CDR3 is 14 residues long.

The CDR3 reads CASSPRGVLGNTGELFF. CDR3 sequence (DNA): TGCGCCAGCAGCCCTCGTGGGGTGTTGGGGAATACCGGGGAGCTGTTTTTT. The chain recombines TRBV5-1 with TRBJ2-2; unclear D gene. V shed 4 bases and J shed 5 bases, with 21 bases lying between them. CDR3 length: 17 amino acids. The germline V gene has CDR1 SGHRS and CDR2 YFSETQ.

This clone was picked up one time. The CDR3 bases are TGTGCCAGCAGCTTAGGACAACGGGGCTACGAGCAGTACTTC. Translated, it gives CASSLGQRGYEQYF. The chain links TRBV7-8 to TRBJ2-7; perhaps TRBD2 as D (5 bases). The CDR3 has 14 amino acids. In germline, CDR1 is SGHVS, CDR2 FQNEAQ. Trimming removed 1 base from V and 3 bases from J, with 10 bases in between. Full variable domain (missing parts from reference TRBV7-8 and TRBJ2-7): GAGVSQSPRYKVAKRGQDVALRCDPISGHVSLFWYQQALGQGPEFLTYFQNEAQLDKSGLPSDRFFAERPEGSVSTLKIQRTQQEDSAVYLCASSLGQRGYEQYFGPGTRLTVT.

The V gene is TRBV11-1, the J gene TRBJ2-1, with D possibly matching TRBD1 (5 bases). The CDR3 consists of 18 residues. Trimming stripped 0 bases from V and 5 bases from J, with 20 bases between. Per the germline V gene, CDR1 is SGHAT and CDR2 is FQDESV (reference sequence). The CDR3 sequence is CASSLADTGSPRNNEQFF. CDR3 nucleotides: TGTGCCAGCAGCTTAGCGGACACTGGCTCACCCCGGAACAATGAGCAGTTCTTC.

This clone was detected only a few times. Since the CDR3 does not end with the conserved phenylalanine or tryptophan, this likely comes from a read error. It is unclear where the CDR3 begins or ends on the DNA, so no DNA is shown, and the CDR3 is as TCRdb lists it. V is TRBV30 and J is TRBJ2-7; TRBD2, the table's D call, lacks a check against the DNA. Germline loops: CDR1 GTSNPN, CDR2 SVGIG (reference sequence). The CDR3 has 10 residues if both end residues are counted. The CDR3 here is CAWARLAGAD.

The chain employs TRBV15 and TRBJ2-5, with no clear D. V lost 1 base to trimming and J lost 9 bases, with 9 bases between them. CDR3 length: 12 residues. CDR1 is LNHNV and CDR2 is YYDKDF in the germline V gene (reference sequence). The DNA for the CDR3 is TGTGCCACCAGCAGAGCTCTCACGGCCCAGTACTTC. Protein: CATSRALTAQYF.

This clone was detected only a few times. The rearrangement joins TRBV5-1 to TRBJ2-1, with 11 bases that match TRBD2. There are 15 residues in the CDR3. Germline V gene lookup returns CDR1 SGHRS and CDR2 YFSETQ. The V segment lost 4 bases and the J segment 3 bases; nucleotides outside the gene matches: 3. In DNA form, the CDR3 reads TGCGCCAGCAGCCCGACTAGCGGGATCTACAATGAGCAGTTCTTC. Its translation is CASSPTSGIYNEQFF.

CDR3 nucleotide sequence: TGTGCCAGCAGTGGGTCGCTAGCGGGATACAATGAGCAGTTCTTC. Its translation: CASSGSLAGYNEQFF. V usage is TRBV2 and J usage is TRBJ2-1; TRBD2 aligns across 9 bases. This CDR3 has 15 residues. The germline CDR1 and CDR2 sequences are SNHLY and FYNNEI. V was clipped by 4 bases and J by 4 bases; unmatched bases: 5.

The rearrangement links TRBV5-6 to TRBJ1-2; D may be TRBD1 (6 bases). V was cut by 1 base and J by 4 bases, with 17 bases left in between. CDR1 and CDR2 (germline): SGHDT, YYEEEE. This CDR3 has 16 amino acids. The chain's CDR3 is CASSLSSRGRVYGYTF. CDR3 DNA sequence: TGTGCCAGCAGCTTGTCGAGTCGGGGGCGCGTCTATGGCTACACCTTC.

The genes are TRBV6-1 and TRBJ2-7, with TRBD1 identical over 8 bases. Germline values: CDR1 MNHNS, CDR2 SASEGT. The CDR3 contains 15 residues. The J segment lost 3 bases and the V segment lost 1 base, leaving 5 bases of the junction unmatched. CDR3 residues: CASSEGDRRLYEQYF. The CDR3 bases are TGTGCCAGCAGTGAAGGGGACAGGAGACTCTACGAGCAGTACTTC.

This clone was seen a handful of times. This chain links TRBV6-1 with TRBJ2-3; tentatively, D is TRBD2 (5 bases). Per germline, CDR1 MNHNS and CDR2 SASEGT. V dropped 2 bases and J dropped 6 bases, with 12 bases sitting between them. CDR3 length: 14 residues. CDR3 protein: CASSEKGEWDTQYF. Written as DNA, the CDR3 is TGTGCCAGCAGTGAAAAGGGAGAATGGGATACGCAGTATTTT.

As to this clone: One end of the junction does not line up with germline, which may come from a read error. V is TRBV10-3 and J is TRBJ2-1; the D call may be TRBD1 or TRBD2 (5 bases each). In germline, CDR1 is ENHRY, CDR2 SYGVKD. CDR3 length equals 14 residues. CDR3 nucleotide sequence: TGTGCCATCAGTGAGGGGGGAGTCTACCATGAGCAGTTCTTC. Amino acid sequence: CAISEGGVYHEQFF.

The chain uses TRBV12-2 and TRBJ2-3. TRBV12-2 is a documented pseudogene. This CDR3 is 17 amino acids long. In nucleotides, the CDR3 is TGTGCAAGTCGCTACGGATTGGACTTATCCGCTAGGGGTACGCAGTATTTT. Amino acids: CASRYGLDLSARGTQYF.

V gene TRBV6-5 combines with J gene TRBJ2-3; no clear D. Trimming took off 5 bases at V and 2 bases at J, with 5 bases between the two ends. Germline V gene sequence: CDR1 MNHEY, CDR2 SVGAGI. This CDR3 is 12 amino acids long. CDR3 nucleotides: TGTGCCAGCAGTCACCCCACAGATACGCAGTATTTT. It is translated as CASSHPTDTQYF.

The genes are TRBV9 and TRBJ2-3; 7 bases are shared with TRBD2. This CDR3 region has 17 residues. Germline V gives CDR1 SGDLS, CDR2 YYNGEE. Trimming removed 0 bases from V and 6 bases from J; junction bases left unmatched: 13. DNA of the CDR3: TGTGCCAGCAGCGTAGTTGGCAGCGGGACCACGCCGGATACGCAGTATTTT. The encoded protein is CASSVVGSGTTPDTQYF.

The chain links TRBV5-1 to TRBJ2-7, with D possibly TRBD2 on 6 matching bases. V lost 3 bases and J lost 2, with 12 bases in between. CDR1 SGHRS and CDR2 YFSETQ come from the germline V gene. The CDR3 covers 14 residues. The chain's CDR3 is CASSWAGSTYEQYF. The CDR3 region has the DNA TGCGCCAGCAGCTGGGCGGGATCAACCTACGAGCAGTACTTC.